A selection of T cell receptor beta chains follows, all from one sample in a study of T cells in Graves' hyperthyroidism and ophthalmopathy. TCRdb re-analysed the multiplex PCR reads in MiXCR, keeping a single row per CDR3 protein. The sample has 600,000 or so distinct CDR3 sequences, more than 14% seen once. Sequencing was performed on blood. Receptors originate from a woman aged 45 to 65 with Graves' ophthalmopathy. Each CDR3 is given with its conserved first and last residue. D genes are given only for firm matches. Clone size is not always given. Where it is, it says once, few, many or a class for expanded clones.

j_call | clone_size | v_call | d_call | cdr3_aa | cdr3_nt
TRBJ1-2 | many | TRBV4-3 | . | CASSQERIANYGYTF | TGCGCCAGCAGCCAAGAACGGATCGCTAACTATGGCTACACCTTC
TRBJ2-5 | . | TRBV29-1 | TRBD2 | CSVVLAGAQETQYF | TGCAGCGTTGTCCTAGCGGGAGCCCAAGAGACCCAGTACTTC
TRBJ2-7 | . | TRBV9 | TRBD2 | CASSVVMAGVPYEQYF | TGTGCCAGCAGCGTAGTAATGGCGGGAGTCCCCTACGAGCAGTACTTC
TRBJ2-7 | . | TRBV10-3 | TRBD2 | CAISVLAGDPYEQYF | TGTGCCATCAGTGTTCTAGCGGGGGACCCCTACGAGCAGTACTTC
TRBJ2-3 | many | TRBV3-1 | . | CASSQIGADTQYF | TGTGCCAGCAGCCAAATAGGGGCAGATACGCAGTATTTT
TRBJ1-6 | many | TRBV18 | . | CASSQTAGLDSPLHF | TGTGCCAGCTCACAAACGGCAGGGCTAGATTCACCCCTCCACTTT
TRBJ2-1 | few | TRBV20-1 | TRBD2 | CSARLAGTSYNEQFF | TGCAGTGCTAGACTAGCGGGGACTTCCTACAATGAGCAGTTCTTC
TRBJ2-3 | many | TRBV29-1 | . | CSVEAGSTQYF | TGCAGCGTTGAAGCGGGCTCTACGCAGTATTTT
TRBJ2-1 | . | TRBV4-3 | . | CASSQEGQGVGEQFF | TGCGCCAGCAGCCAAGAGGGTCAGGGAGTCGGTGAGCAGTTCTTC
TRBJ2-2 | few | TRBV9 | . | CASSDPQGFTGELFF | TGTGCCAGCAGCGACCCACAGGGATTCACCGGGGAGCTGTTTTTT
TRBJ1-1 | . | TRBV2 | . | CASTGANTEAFF | TGTGCCAGCACCGGAGCGAACACTGAAGCTTTCTTT
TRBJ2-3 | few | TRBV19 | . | CASTPVGGTDTQYF | TGTGCCAGTACCCCGGTCGGGGGAACAGATACGCAGTATTTT
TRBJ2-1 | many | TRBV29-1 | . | CSAPRGGFYNEQFF | TGCAGCGCCCCGCGGGGTGGTTTCTACAATGAGCAGTTCTTC
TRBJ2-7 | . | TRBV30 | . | CAWSAGTGGHEQYF | TGTGCCTGGAGTGCCGGGACGGGGGGCCACGAGCAGTACTTC
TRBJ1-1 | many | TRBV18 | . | CASSPRAVTLGTEAFF | TGTGCCAGCTCACCCCGGGCAGTCACTCTCGGCACTGAAGCTTTCTTT
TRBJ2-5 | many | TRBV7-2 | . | CASSLPLALGTQYF | TGTGCCAGCAGCTTGCCACTAGCTCTAGGGACCCAGTACTTC
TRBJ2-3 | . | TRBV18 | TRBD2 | CASSPPIAGRSTDTQYF | TGTGCCAGCTCACCACCAATAGCGGGACGAAGCACAGATACGCAGTATTTT
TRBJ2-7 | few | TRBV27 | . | CASSFNRDIVYEQYF | TGTGCCAGCAGTTTTAACCGAGACATTGTATACGAGCAGTACTTC
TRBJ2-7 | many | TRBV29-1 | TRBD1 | CSVDPTGAAYEQYF | TGCAGCGTTGACCCGACAGGGGCTGCCTACGAGCAGTACTTC
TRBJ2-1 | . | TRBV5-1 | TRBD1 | CASSRTGTDYNEQFF | TGCGCCAGCAGCCGGACCGGGACAGATTACAATGAGCAGTTCTTC
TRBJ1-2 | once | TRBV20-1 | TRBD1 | CSARETGAGYGYTF | TGCAGTGCTAGAGAAACAGGGGCGGGCTATGGCTACACCTTC
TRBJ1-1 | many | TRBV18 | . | CASSPIQGGAVEAFF | TGTGCCAGCTCACCTATCCAGGGTGGGGCTGTTGAAGCTTTCTTT
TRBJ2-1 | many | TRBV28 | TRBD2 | CASSTGLALNEQFF | TGTGCCAGCAGTACCGGACTAGCCCTCAATGAGCAGTTCTTC